The rows below give T cell receptor beta chains drawn from one sample of a study of CD8 T cells in ankylosing spondylitis. TCRdb itself ran the 5' RACE reads through MiXCR, one entry per CDR3 protein. The repertoire holds fewer than 500,000 distinct CDR3 sequences, with about 25% as singletons. The source material was blood, either unsorted or a sorted T cell fraction (not recorded which). These TCRs come from a male donor with ankylosing spondylitis. Both conserved end residues are part of each CDR3. D genes are given only for firm matches. Expanded clones get a size class; other rows say once, few or many, or leave the size out.

>TRBJ2-3|.|.|TRBV20-1|13
CSAHRYNSDTQYF
TGCAGTGCTCACCGATACAACTCAGATACGCAGTATTTT
>TRBJ1-2|few|TRBD1|TRBV6-1|14
CASKGQGEIGGYTF
TGTGCCAGCAAAGGACAGGGAGAAATAGGTGGCTACACCTTC
>TRBJ2-3|.|TRBD1|TRBV20-1|14
CSATRGDRGNTQYF
TGCAGTGCTACCCGAGGGGACAGGGGGAATACGCAGTATTTT
>TRBJ2-5|.|.|TRBV7-7|13
CASSLNPAETQYF
TGTGCCAGCAGCTTAAACCCCGCGGAGACCCAGTACTTC
>TRBJ2-2|once|.|TRBV3-1|18
CASSQVIPGGWRTGELFF
TGTGCCAGCAGCCAAGTCATACCCGGGGGATGGCGAACCGGGGAGCTGTTTTTT
>TRBJ1-3|.|TRBD1|TRBV10-3|17
CAISREGTDASGNTIYF
TGTGCCATCAGCCGGGAGGGGACAGACGCGTCTGGAAACACCATATATTTT
>TRBJ2-7|.|TRBD2|TRBV18|17
CASSLGLAGGGSYEQYF
TGTGCCAGCTCGCTCGGACTAGCGGGAGGAGGGTCCTACGAGCAGTACTTC
>TRBJ2-3|.|.|TRBV5-1|15
CASSTGTPETDTQYF
TGCGCCAGCAGCACCGGGACACCAGAAACAGATACGCAGTATTTT
>TRBJ2-2|few|.|TRBV2|15
CASNPRARYTGELFF
TGTGCCAGCAATCCTCGGGCGCGCTACACCGGGGAGCTGTTTTTT
>TRBJ2-7|once|.|TRBV7-9|15
CASSPLGTRAYEQYF
TGTGCCAGCAGCCCCCTCGGGACCCGCGCATACGAGCAGTACTTC
>TRBJ2-3|many|TRBD2|TRBV20-1|15
CSAPPLAGEPDTQYF
TGCAGTGCCCCTCCACTAGCGGGAGAGCCAGATACGCAGTATTTT
>TRBJ2-5|once|.|TRBV27|15
CASSLSNGGIATQYF
TGTGCCAGCAGTTTATCGAATGGCGGGATAGCGACCCAGTACTTC
>TRBJ2-5|.|.|TRBV29-1|12
CSVERQQETQYF
TGCAGCGTTGAAAGACAGCAAGAGACCCAGTACTTC
>TRBJ1-2|few|.|TRBV20-1|13
CSASGGAGYGYTF
TGCAGTGCCTCGGGGGGGGCCGGCTATGGCTACACCTTC
>TRBJ2-1|.|TRBD2|TRBV20-1|15
CSGTLAGARYNEQFF
TGCAGCGGGACCTTAGCGGGAGCCCGATACAATGAGCAGTTCTTC
>TRBJ2-3|.|.|TRBV5-1|16
CASSLAWRQAGDTQYF
TGCGCCAGCAGCTTGGCCTGGAGACAGGCTGGAGATACGCAGTATTTT
>TRBJ2-5|.|TRBD2|TRBV5-1|13
CASSSAGLETQYF
TGCGCCAGCAGCTCAGCGGGACTAGAGACCCAGTACTTC
>TRBJ2-1|.|.|TRBV3-1|17
CASSQDGVPTAFNEQFF
TGTGCCAGCAGCCAAGATGGAGTTCCGACCGCGTTCAATGAGCAGTTCTTC
>TRBJ2-7|.|TRBD2|TRBV20-1|15
CSASSGLAERYEQYF
TGCAGTGCTAGTTCGGGACTAGCGGAACGCTACGAGCAGTACTTC
>TRBJ2-1|many|.|TRBV12-3/TRBV12-4|12
CASSPGLGEQFF
TGTGCCAGCAGTCCGGGACTTGGTGAGCAGTTCTTC
>TRBJ1-2|.|TRBD1|TRBV7-2|13
CALRTGLNYGYTF
TGTGCCTTGCGGACAGGCCTTAACTATGGCTACACCTTC
>TRBJ2-1|.|.|TRBV27|14
CASTAPQGYNEQFF
TGTGCCAGCACCGCGCCTCAGGGCTACAATGAGCAGTTCTTC
>TRBJ2-3|.|TRBD1|TRBV24-1|17
CATSEEGGTGVIDTQYF
TGTGCCACCAGTGAGGAGGGCGGGACAGGGGTCATAGATACGCAGTATTTT
>TRBJ1-5|few|.|TRBV20-1|14
CSARQGFGNQPQHF
TGCAGTGCTAGACAGGGCTTCGGCAATCAGCCCCAGCATTTT
>TRBJ1-4|.|.|TRBV20-1|14
CSASRRATNEKLFF
TGCAGTGCTAGTCGCAGGGCAACTAATGAAAAACTGTTTTTT
>TRBJ2-1|.|TRBD2|TRBV7-8|15
CASSLERGVYNEQFF
TGTGCCAGCAGCTTAGAGCGGGGGGTGTACAATGAGCAGTTCTTC
>TRBJ2-1|.|TRBD2|TRBV24-1|16
CATSDSGLAIYNEQFF
TGTGCCACCAGTGACTCGGGACTAGCGATTTACAATGAGCAGTTCTTC
>TRBJ2-5|few|.|TRBV20-1|11
CSDRSGETQYF
TGCAGTGATCGATCCGGGGAGACCCAGTACTTC
>TRBJ1-1|few|.|TRBV4-1|14
CASSPGLRATEAFF
TGCGCCAGCAGTCCGGGACTTAGGGCCACTGAAGCTTTCTTT